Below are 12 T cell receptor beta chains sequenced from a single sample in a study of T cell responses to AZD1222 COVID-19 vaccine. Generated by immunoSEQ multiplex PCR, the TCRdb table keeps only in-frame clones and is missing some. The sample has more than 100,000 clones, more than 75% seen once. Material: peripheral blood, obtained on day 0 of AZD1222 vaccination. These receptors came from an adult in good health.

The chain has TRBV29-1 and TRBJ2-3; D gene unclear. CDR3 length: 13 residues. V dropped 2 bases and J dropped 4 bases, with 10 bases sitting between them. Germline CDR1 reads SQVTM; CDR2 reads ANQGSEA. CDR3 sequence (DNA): TGCAGCGTTGAACCAAGCCCACCAGATACGCAGTATTTT. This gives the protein CSVEPSPPDTQYF.

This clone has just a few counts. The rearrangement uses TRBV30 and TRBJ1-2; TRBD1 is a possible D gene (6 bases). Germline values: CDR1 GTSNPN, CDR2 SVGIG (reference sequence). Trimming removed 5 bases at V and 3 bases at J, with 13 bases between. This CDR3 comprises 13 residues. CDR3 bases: TGTGCCTGGCTTCGCAAGGGGGACTATGGCTACACCTTC. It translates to CAWLRKGDYGYTF.

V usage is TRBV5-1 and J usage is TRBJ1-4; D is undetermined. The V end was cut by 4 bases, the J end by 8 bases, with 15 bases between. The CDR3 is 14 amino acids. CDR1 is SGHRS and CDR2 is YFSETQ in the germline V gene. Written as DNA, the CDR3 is TGCGCCAGCAGCCCCAACCCCAGGAGAGAAAAACTGTTTTTT. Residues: CASSPNPRREKLFF.

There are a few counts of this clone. CDR3 DNA sequence: TGTGCCAGCAGCACGGACATGTATCAGCCCCAGCATTTT. Translated: CASSTDMYQPQHF. This rearrangement joins TRBV6-5 to TRBJ1-5, with a tentative D call TRBD1 (5 bases). Trimming stripped 6 bases from V and 5 bases from J, with 11 bases between. The germline V gene encodes CDR1 MNHEY and CDR2 SVGAGI. The CDR3 is 13 amino acids.

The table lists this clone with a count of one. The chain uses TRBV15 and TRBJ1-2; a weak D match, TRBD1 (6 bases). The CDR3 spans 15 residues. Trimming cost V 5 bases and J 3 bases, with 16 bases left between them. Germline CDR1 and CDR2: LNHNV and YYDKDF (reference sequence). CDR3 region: CATSYPEAGDYGYTF. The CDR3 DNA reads TGTGCCACCAGCTATCCTGAAGCAGGGGACTATGGCTACACCTTC.

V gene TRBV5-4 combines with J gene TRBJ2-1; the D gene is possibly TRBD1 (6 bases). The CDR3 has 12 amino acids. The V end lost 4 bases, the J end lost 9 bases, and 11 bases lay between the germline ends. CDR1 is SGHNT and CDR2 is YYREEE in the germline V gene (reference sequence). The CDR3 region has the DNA TGTGCCAGCAGCCTTACAGGGCTTGAGCAGTTCTTC. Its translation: CASSLTGLEQFF.

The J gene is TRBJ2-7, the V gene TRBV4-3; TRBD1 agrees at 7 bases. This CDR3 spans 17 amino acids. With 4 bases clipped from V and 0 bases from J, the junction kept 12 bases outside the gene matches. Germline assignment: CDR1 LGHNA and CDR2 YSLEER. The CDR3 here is CASSPTPPGTASYEQYF. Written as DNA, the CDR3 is TGCGCCAGCAGCCCGACTCCCCCCGGGACAGCCTCCTACGAGCAGTACTTC.

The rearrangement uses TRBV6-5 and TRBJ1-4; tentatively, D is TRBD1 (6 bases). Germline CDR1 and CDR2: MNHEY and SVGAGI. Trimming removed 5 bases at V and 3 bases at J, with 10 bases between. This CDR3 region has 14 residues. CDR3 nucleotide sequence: TGTGCCAGCAGTCCACAGGGTTCTAATGAAAAACTGTTTTTT. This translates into CASSPQGSNEKLFF.

CDR3 loop: CASSPRTGRGEKLFF. DNA of the CDR3: TGTGCCAGCAGTCCCCGGACAGGGAGGGGGGAAAAACTGTTTTTT. The V gene is TRBV6-5, the J gene TRBJ1-4; 8 bases map to TRBD1. The CDR3 totals 15 residues. The trim removed 5 bases at V and 8 bases at J, leaving 10 bases unmatched. Looked up from germline, CDR1 is MNHEY and CDR2 is SVGAGI.

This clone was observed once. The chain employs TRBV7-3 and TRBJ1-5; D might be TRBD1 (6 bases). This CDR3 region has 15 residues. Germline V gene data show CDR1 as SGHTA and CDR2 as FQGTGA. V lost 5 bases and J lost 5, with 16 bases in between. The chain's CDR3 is CASSPPGTRDQPQHF. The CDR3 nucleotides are TGTGCCAGCAGCCCTCCCGGGACAAGAGATCAGCCCCAGCATTTT.

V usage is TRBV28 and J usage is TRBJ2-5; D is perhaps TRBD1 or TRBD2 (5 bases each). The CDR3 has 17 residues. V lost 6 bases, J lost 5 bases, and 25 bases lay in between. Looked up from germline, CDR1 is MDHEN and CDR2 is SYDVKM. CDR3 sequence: CASSYTPRDRPAETQYF. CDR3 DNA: TGTGCCAGCAGCTACACTCCCCGGGACCGCCCAGCGGAGACCCAGTACTTC.

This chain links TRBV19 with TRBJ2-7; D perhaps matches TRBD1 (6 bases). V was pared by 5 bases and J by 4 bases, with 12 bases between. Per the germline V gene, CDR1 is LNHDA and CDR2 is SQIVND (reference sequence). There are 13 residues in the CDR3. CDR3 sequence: CASSSQQGYEQYF. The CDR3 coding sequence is TGTGCCAGTAGTTCCCAGCAGGGGTACGAGCAGTACTTC. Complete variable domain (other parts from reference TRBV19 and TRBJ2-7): DGGITQSPKYLFRKEGQNVTLSCEQNLNHDAMYWYRQDPGQGLRLIYYSQIVNDFQKGDIAEGYSVSREKKESFPLTVTSAQKNPTAFYLCASSSQQGYEQYFGPGTRLTVT.